This TCR beta chain was recovered during a study of T cells in Graves' hyperthyroidism and ophthalmopathy. Hyperthyroidism was newly diagnosed in patients aged 18 to 65 (duration under 2 months). This CDR3 is built from 17 residues. The V segment lost 4 bases and the J segment 5 bases; nucleotides outside the gene matches: 12. The germline CDR1 and CDR2 sequences are LGHDT and YNNKEL (reference sequence). Study-wide points: Ophthalmopathy, which appeared later, was predicted by the model a median around 6.5 months before onset. Blood also carried most thyroid clonotypes expanded above 0.001.

Template material for amplifying TCR beta CDR3 regions consisted of RNA transcripts. A first-round RT-PCR of the TCR CDR3 used the HTBI primer set. TCRdb analysed the multiplex PCR reads with MiXCR anew, one entry per CDR3 protein. This sample carries under 400,000 distinct CDR3 sequences, approximately 15% of them seen once, and the ten largest clones take roughly 9.6%. This clonotype was recorded many times. Its antigen remains unknown. This sequence joins TRBV3-1 and TRBJ2-5, with 11 bases fitting TRBD2. The sample comprised blood. This sequence was found in a woman aged 55-69 years with Graves' hyperthyroidism. Here the CDR3 reads CASSPWSSGRAGETQYF. DNA for the CDR3: TGTGCCAGCAGCCCATGGAGTAGCGGGAGGGCTGGGGAGACCCAGTACTTC.